This TCR beta chain was sequenced during a study of T cell clusters in autoimmune cytopenias. Tens of thousands of genome equivalents of blood DNA were amplified for TRB. Study-wide results and caveats: Primary autoimmune cytopenia patients seemingly lacked the physiological T cell clusters found in healthy donors. Functional roles of the in silico T cell clusters still await experimental validation.

With regard to this clonotype: The antigen is not known.

One tube held mixed TRB-A and TRB-B primer pools for touch-down PCR. TCRdb processed the multiplex PCR reads again and assigns one entry to each CDR3 protein, with no DNA. Recorded for this sample: around 6,400 distinct CDR3 sequences. CDR3 length: 23 amino acids. Germline V CDR1 and CDR2: SGHKS, YYEKEE (reference sequence). The sequence came from a human donor with an autoimmune cytopenia or autoimmune hepatitis (not recorded which). The sample comprised peripheral blood. The chain uses TRBV5-5 and TRBJ2-6; without DNA, the TCRdb call of TRBD2 cannot be checked. The CDR3 spells CASSLPGPLIGTDPHSGANVLTF.